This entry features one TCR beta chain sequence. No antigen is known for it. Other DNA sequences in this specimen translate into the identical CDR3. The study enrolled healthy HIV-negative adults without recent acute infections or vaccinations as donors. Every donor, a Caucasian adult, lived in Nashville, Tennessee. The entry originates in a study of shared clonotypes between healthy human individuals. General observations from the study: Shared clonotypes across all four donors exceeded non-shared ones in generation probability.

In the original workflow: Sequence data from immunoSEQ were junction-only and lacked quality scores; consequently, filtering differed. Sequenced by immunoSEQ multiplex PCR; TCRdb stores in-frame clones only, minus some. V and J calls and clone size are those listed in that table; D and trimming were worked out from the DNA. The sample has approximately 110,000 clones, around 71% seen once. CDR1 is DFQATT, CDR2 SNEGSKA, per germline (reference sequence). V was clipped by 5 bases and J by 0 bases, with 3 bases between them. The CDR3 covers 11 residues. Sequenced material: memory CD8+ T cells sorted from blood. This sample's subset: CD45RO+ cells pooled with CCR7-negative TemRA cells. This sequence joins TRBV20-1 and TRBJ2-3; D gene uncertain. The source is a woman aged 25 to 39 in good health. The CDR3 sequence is CSALSTDTQYF. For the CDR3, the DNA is TGCAGTGCTCTCAGCACAGATACGCAGTATTTT.